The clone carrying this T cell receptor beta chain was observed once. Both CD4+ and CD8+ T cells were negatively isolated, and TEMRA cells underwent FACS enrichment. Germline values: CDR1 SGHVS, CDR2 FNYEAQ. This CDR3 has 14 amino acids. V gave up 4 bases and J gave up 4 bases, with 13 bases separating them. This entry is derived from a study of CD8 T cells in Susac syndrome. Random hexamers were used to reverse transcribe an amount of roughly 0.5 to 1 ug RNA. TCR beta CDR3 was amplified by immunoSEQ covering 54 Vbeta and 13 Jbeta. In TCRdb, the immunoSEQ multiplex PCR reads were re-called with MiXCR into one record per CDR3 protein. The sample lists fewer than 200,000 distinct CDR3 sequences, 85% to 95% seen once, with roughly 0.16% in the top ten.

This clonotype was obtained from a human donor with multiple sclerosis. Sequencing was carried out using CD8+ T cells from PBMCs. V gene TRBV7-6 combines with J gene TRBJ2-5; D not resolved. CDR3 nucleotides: TGTGCCAGCAGCTCCCGGCCTACTCGAGAGACCCAGTACTTC. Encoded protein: CASSSRPTRETQYF. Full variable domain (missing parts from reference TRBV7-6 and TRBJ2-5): GAGVSQSPRYKVTKRGQDVALRCDPISGHVSLYWYRQALGQGPEFLTYFNYEAQQDKSGLPNDRFSAERPEGSISTLTIQRTEQRDSAMYRCASSSRPTRETQYFGPGTRLLVL.